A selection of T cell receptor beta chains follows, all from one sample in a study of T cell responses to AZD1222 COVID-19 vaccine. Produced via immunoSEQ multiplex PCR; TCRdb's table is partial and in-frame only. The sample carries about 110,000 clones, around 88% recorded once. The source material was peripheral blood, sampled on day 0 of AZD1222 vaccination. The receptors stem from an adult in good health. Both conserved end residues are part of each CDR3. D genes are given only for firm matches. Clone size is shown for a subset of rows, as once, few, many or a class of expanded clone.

CDR3 protein: CASSLFVSVAAGELFF
CDR3 DNA: TGTGCCAGCAGCTTATTTGTGTCAGTAGCGGCCGGGGAGCTGTTTTTT
J gene: TRBJ2-2
clone size: NA
V gene: TRBV7-2
D gene: NA

CDR3 protein: CASSRSGAEAFF
CDR3 DNA: TGTGCCAGCAGTCGATCAGGGGCTGAAGCTTTCTTT
J gene: TRBJ1-1
clone size: NA
V gene: TRBV6-6
D gene: NA

CDR3 protein: CASSVAEGLALDTQYF
CDR3 DNA: TGCGCCAGCAGTGTCGCGGAGGGACTAGCTTTAGATACGCAGTATTTT
J gene: TRBJ2-3
clone size: NA
V gene: TRBV10-2
D gene: TRBD2

CDR3 protein: CASSIQDSNSPLHF
CDR3 DNA: TGTGCCAGTAGTATACAGGACAGTAATTCACCCCTCCACTTT
J gene: TRBJ1-6
clone size: NA
V gene: TRBV19
D gene: NA

CDR3 protein: CASSLDGGIANTIYF
CDR3 DNA: TGTGCCAGCAGCTTGGATGGGGGGATTGCAAACACCATATATTTT
J gene: TRBJ1-3
clone size: NA
V gene: TRBV5-5
D gene: NA

CDR3 protein: CASRQGGNTEAFF
CDR3 DNA: TGCGCCAGCAGGCAGGGGGGGAACACTGAAGCTTTCTTT
J gene: TRBJ1-1
clone size: NA
V gene: TRBV5-1
D gene: TRBD1

CDR3 protein: CASSLSTGGGYGYTF
CDR3 DNA: TGTGCCAGCAGCTTATCAACAGGGGGCGGCTATGGCTACACCTTC
J gene: TRBJ1-2
clone size: NA
V gene: TRBV11-2
D gene: TRBD1

CDR3 protein: CASSERFGYTF
CDR3 DNA: TGTGCCAGCAGTGAGAGATTTGGCTACACCTTC
J gene: TRBJ1-2
clone size: NA
V gene: TRBV2
D gene: NA

CDR3 protein: CASSTGHGGNQPQHF
CDR3 DNA: TGTGCCAGCAGCACCGGACACGGAGGCAATCAGCCCCAGCATTTT
J gene: TRBJ1-5
clone size: few
V gene: TRBV28
D gene: NA

CDR3 protein: CASGQVAAGANVLTF
CDR3 DNA: TGTGCCAGCGGACAGGTTGCTGCTGGGGCCAACGTCCTGACTTTC
J gene: TRBJ2-6
clone size: NA
V gene: TRBV7-2
D gene: TRBD1

CDR3 protein: CASRGGGGTGELFF
CDR3 DNA: TGTGCCAGCAGGGGAGGGGGTGGCACCGGGGAGCTGTTTTTT
J gene: TRBJ2-2
clone size: NA
V gene: TRBV2
D gene: NA

CDR3 protein: CATSSGGPQHF
CDR3 DNA: TGTGCCACCTCCTCGGGGGGGCCCCAGCATTTT
J gene: TRBJ1-5
clone size: NA
V gene: TRBV19
D gene: NA

CDR3 protein: CASSPKGGPGTEAFF
CDR3 DNA: TGTGCCAGCAGCCCGAAAGGGGGTCCGGGCACTGAAGCTTTCTTT
J gene: TRBJ1-1
clone size: NA
V gene: TRBV7-3
D gene: NA

CDR3 protein: CASSLGQPPYEQYF
CDR3 DNA: TGCGCCAGCAGCTTAGGGCAGCCTCCTTACGAGCAGTACTTC
J gene: TRBJ2-7
clone size: NA
V gene: TRBV5-1
D gene: NA

CDR3 protein: CASSSREVVYQPQHF
CDR3 DNA: TGTGCCAGCAGTTCCAGGGAGGTTGTGTATCAGCCCCAGCATTTT
J gene: TRBJ1-5
clone size: NA
V gene: TRBV6-2/TRBV6-3
D gene: NA

CDR3 protein: CASSLSGVGSPLHF
CDR3 DNA: TGTGCCAGCAGCTTATCAGGGGTGGGTTCACCCCTCCACTTT
J gene: TRBJ1-6
clone size: NA
V gene: TRBV7-9
D gene: NA

CDR3 protein: CASSPAYTDFGYTF
CDR3 DNA: TGTGCCAGCAGCCCAGCCTATACCGATTTTGGCTACACCTTC
J gene: TRBJ1-2
clone size: NA
V gene: TRBV11-2
D gene: NA

CDR3 protein: CASSASTGIYNEQFF
CDR3 DNA: TGCGCCAGCAGCGCCTCTACAGGGATCTACAATGAGCAGTTCTTC
J gene: TRBJ2-1
clone size: NA
V gene: TRBV5-1
D gene: NA

CDR3 protein: CASSQGFYLDEKLFF
CDR3 DNA: TGTGCCAGCAGCCAAGGTTTTTATTTGGATGAAAAACTGTTTTTT
J gene: TRBJ1-4
clone size: NA
V gene: TRBV3-1/TRBV3-2
D gene: NA

CDR3 protein: CASSEGQNNQPQHF
CDR3 DNA: TGTGCCAGCAGTGAAGGGCAGAACAATCAGCCCCAGCATTTT
J gene: TRBJ1-5
clone size: NA
V gene: TRBV6-1
D gene: NA